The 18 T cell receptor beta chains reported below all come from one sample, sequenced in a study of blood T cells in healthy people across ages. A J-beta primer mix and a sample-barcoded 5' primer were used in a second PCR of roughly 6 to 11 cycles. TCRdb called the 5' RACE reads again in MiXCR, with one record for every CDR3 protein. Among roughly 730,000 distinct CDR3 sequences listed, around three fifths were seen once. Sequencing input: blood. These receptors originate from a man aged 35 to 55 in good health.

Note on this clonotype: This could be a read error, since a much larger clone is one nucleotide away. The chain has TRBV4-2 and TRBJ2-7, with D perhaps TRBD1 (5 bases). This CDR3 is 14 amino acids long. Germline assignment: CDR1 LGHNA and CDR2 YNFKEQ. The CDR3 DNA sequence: TGTGTCAGCAGCCTTGGGGCAGGGTCCTACGAGCAGTACTTC. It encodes CVSSLGAGSYEQYF.

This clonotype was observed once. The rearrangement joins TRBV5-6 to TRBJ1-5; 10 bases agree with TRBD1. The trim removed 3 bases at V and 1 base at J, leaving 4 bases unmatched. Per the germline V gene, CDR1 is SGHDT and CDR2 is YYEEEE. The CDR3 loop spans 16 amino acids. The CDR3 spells CASSSGQGNSNQPQHF. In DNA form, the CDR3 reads TGTGCCAGCAGCTCGGGACAGGGGAACAGCAATCAGCCCCAGCATTTT.

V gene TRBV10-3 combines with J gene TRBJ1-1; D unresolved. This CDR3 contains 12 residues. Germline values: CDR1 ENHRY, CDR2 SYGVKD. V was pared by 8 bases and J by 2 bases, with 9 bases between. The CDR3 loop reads CAIGHGNTEAFF. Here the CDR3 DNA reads TGTGCCATCGGTCACGGAAACACTGAAGCTTTCTTT.

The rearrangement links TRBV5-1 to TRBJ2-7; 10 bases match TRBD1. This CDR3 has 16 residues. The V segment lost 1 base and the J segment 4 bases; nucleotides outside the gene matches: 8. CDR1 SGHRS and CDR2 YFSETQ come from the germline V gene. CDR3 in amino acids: CASSLPATGGSYEQYF. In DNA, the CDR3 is TGCGCCAGCAGCTTGCCTGCGACAGGGGGCTCTTACGAGCAGTACTTC.

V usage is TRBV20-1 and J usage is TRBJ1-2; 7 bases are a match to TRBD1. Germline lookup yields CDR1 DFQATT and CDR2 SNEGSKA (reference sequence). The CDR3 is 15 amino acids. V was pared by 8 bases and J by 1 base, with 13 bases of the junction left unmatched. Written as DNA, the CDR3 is TGCAGTCCCGGTTCTCCGGGACAGAATAACTATGGCTACACCTTC. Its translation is CSPGSPGQNNYGYTF.

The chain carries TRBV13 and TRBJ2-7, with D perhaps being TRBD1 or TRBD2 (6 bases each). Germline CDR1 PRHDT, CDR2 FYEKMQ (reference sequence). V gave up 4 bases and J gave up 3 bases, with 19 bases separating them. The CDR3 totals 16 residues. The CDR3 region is CASSSRGGTRLYEQYF. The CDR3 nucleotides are TGTGCCAGCAGCTCGAGGGGCGGGACAAGACTCTACGAGCAGTACTTC.

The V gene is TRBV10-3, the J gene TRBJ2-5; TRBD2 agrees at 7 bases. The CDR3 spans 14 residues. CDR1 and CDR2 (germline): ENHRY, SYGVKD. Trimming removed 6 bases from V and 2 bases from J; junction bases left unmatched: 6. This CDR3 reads CAISPGTTQETQYF. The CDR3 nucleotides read TGTGCCATCAGCCCCGGGACTACTCAAGAGACCCAGTACTTC.

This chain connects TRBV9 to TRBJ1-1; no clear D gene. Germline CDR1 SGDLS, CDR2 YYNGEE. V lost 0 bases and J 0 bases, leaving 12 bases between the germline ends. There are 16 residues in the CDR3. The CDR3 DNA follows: TGTGCCAGCAGCGTAGGTGCAGGACTTATGAACACTGAAGCTTTCTTT. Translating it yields CASSVGAGLMNTEAFF.

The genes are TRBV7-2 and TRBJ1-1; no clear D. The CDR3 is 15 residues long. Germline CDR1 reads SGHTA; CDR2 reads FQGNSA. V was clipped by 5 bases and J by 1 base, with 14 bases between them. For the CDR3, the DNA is TGTGCCAGCAGCCTCCGACAATTACAGAACACTGAAGCTTTCTTT. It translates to CASSLRQLQNTEAFF.

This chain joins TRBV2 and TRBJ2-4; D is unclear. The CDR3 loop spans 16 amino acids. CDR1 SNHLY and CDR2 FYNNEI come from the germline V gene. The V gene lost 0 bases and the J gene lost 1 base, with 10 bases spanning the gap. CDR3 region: CASSEALVTAKNIQYF. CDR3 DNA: TGTGCCAGCAGTGAAGCGCTGGTCACTGCCAAAAACATTCAGTACTTC.

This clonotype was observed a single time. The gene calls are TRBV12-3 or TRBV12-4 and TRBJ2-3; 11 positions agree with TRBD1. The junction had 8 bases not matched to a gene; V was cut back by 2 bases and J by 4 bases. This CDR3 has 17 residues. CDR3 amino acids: CASSLSRGQGASDTQYF. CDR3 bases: TGTGCCAGCAGTTTAAGTCGTGGACAGGGGGCATCAGATACGCAGTATTTT.

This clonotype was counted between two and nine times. The CDR3 loop is CSPFFQYTDTQYF. DNA for the CDR3: TGCAGTCCATTTTTCCAGTACACAGATACGCAGTATTTT. The chain couples TRBV20-1 to TRBJ2-3; no firm D call. The ends were cut back, 8 bases at V and 2 bases at J, with 14 bases in the middle. The CDR3 has 13 amino acids. Germline loops: CDR1 DFQATT, CDR2 SNEGSKA (reference sequence).

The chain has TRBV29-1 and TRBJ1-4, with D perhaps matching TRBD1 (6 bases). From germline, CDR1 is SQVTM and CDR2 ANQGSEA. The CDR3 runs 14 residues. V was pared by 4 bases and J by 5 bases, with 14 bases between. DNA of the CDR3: TGCAGCGTTGTGGGGGCCCGGGGAAATGAAAAACTGTTTTTT. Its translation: CSVVGARGNEKLFF.

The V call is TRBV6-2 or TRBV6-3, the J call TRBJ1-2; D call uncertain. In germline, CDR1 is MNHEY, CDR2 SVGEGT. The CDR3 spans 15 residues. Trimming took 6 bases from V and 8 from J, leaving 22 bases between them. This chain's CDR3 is CASSDRPSGGSGYTF. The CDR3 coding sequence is TGTGCCAGCAGCGACCGGCCTTCTGGAGGGAGCGGCTACACCTTC.

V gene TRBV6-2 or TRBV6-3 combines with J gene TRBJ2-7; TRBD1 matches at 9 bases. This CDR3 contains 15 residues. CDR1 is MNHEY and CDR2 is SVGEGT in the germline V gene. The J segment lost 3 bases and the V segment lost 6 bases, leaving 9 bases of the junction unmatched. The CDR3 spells CASRAGQGSLYEQYF. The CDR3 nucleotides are TGTGCCAGCAGAGCGGGACAGGGCTCTCTCTACGAGCAGTACTTC.

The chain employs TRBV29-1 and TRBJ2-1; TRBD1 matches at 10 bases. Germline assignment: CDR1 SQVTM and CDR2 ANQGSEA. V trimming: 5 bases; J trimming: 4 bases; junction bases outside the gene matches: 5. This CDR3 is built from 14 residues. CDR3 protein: CSVTPGQGYNEQFF. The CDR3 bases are TGCAGCGTTACTCCGGGACAGGGGTACAATGAGCAGTTCTTC.

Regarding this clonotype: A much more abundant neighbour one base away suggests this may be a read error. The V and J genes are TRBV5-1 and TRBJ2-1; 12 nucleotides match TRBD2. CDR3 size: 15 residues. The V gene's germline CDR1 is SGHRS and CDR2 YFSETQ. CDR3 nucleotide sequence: TGCGCCAGCAGCCCTAGCGGGAGGGCCTACAATGTGCAGTTCTTC. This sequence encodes CASSPSGRAYNVQFF.

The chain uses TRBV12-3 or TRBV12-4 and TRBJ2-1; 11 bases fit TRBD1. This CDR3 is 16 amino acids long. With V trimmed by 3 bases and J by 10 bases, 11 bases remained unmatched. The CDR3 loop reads CASSFHGTGGLNEQFF. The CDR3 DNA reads TGTGCCAGCAGTTTCCACGGGACAGGGGGACTAAACGAGCAGTTCTTC.